This T cell receptor beta chain was captured in a study of immune heterogeneity within non-small cell lung tumors. A multiplex PCR containing 32 V primers and 13 J primers was used to amplify TCR beta CDR3. TCRdb re-analysed the multiplex PCR reads in MiXCR, keeping a single row per CDR3 protein. The sample lists about 1,800 distinct CDR3 sequences; 40% to 55% were seen once. Template input, which was bulk tumor genomic DNA, totaled approximately 640 ng per sample. Taken during surgery, several biopsies per primary tumor were spaced as far apart as possible within the tumor mass. Curative operations were performed on patients who had untreated, newly diagnosed non-small cell lung cancer. Study outcomes and limitations: Local tumor mutational burden and local T-cell repertoire clonality showed a moderate significant correlation, R 0.3 to 0.4. Tumor sites in a patient shared identical dominant CDR3 beta clonotypes and also carried site-unique high-frequency clones. Individual patients had largely distinct high-frequency T-cell receptor beta clonotypes.

The germline CDR1 and CDR2 sequences are MNHNS and SASEGT. The CDR3 is 15 amino acids. The ends were cut back, 7 bases at V and 3 bases at J, with 13 bases in the middle. In its sample, this clonotype was seen a few times. Antigen: not known. This chain joins TRBV6-1 and TRBJ2-6; tentative D call: TRBD1 (5 bases). The TCR sequence derives from a man in his sixties with non-small cell lung cancer. Sequencing input: lung tumor tissue. Here the CDR3 reads CASTRVTVGANVLTF. In DNA form, the CDR3 reads TGTGCCAGCACCAGGGTAACTGTTGGGGCCAACGTCCTGACTTTC.